Sequencing of this T cell receptor beta chain was carried out in a study of Ad26.COV2.S vaccination and SARS-CoV-2 variants. Study overall: Dosing was one shot or two shots 56 days apart. Study-level results: Vaccinees showed greater spike-specific TCR breadth than placebo recipients.

Trimming shortened V by 6 bases and J by 2 bases, and 7 bases separated the two germline ends. This CDR3 contains 13 residues. Germline CDR1 is LGHNA and CDR2 is YSLEER. Treatment here: some 20 received Ad26.COV2.S at low or high dose, single or two shots; roughly five received placebo; per-sample allocation not given. The samples date from day 63 after the first vaccine or placebo injection. Sequencing was performed with immunoSEQ multiplex PCR; in TCRdb, only in-frame clones are kept and a portion is missing. The table has approximately 420,000 clones, around nine tenths seen once; the top ten hold around 3.6%. On this clone: Antigen: not known.

The clonotype comes from a person aged 18-65 years who received the Ad26.COV2.S COVID-19 vaccine or a placebo. Sequences were derived from peripheral blood, sampled in a trial of Ad26.COV2.S vaccine versus placebo. The genes are TRBV4-3 and TRBJ2-2; D is unclear. CDR3 region: CASRTANTGELFF. CDR3 bases: TGCGCCAGCAGAACAGCCAACACCGGGGAGCTGTTTTTT.